Sequencing of this T cell receptor (beta chain) was carried out in a study of neurological immune-mediated disorders. Looking at the study overall: Of the approximately 35 patients who had multiple sclerosis, about 30 had the relapsing-remitting form and 3 had the secondary progressive form.

Study-level results: HTLV-1-associated myelopathy showed the most TCR clonal expansion; multiple sclerosis the least, below healthy controls.

TCRdb re-analysed the 5' RACE reads in MiXCR, keeping a single row per CDR3 protein. The table has about 80,000 distinct CDR3 sequences, just over 5% seen once. Ten or more counts support this clonotype. Its antigen is as yet unknown. The CDR3 runs to 14 residues. V was cut by 0 bases and J by 5 bases, with 8 bases left in between. Germline lookup yields CDR1 SGHRS and CDR2 YFSETQ. The sequence was obtained from a woman younger than 45 with multiple sclerosis. Sequencing was done on a sample of PBMCs. The chain combines TRBV5-1 with TRBJ2-2; D might be TRBD1 (5 bases). The CDR3 protein is CASSLGTTTGELFF. As DNA, the CDR3 is TGCGCCAGCAGCTTGGGGACAACAACCGGGGAGCTGTTTTTT.